This entry concerns a single TCR beta chain. The data derive from a study of blood T cell repertoires in COVID-19. In the study overall: The samples span acute and convalescent COVID-19 from the United States, Italy and Spain.

As handled by the study authors: Reference gene primer amplification in the assay estimated nucleated cell counts. The data were produced by immunoSEQ multiplex PCR, yet TCRdb's version contains in-frame clones alone and is incomplete. The D gene and trimming were derived from the DNA, and the V and J assignments and clone size from that table. The sample contains under 150,000 clones, approximately 79% of which appear only once. There are 14 residues in the CDR3. V shed 0 bases and J shed 2 bases, with 6 bases lying between them. From germline, CDR1 is KGHDR and CDR2 SFDVKD. The V gene is TRBV24-1, the J gene TRBJ2-5; a weak D match, TRBD1 (5 bases). This sequence originates from a man aged 50 to 59 with active or convalescent COVID-19. Sequenced sample: peripheral blood. The CDR3 DNA follows: TGTGCCACCAGTGATTTGACAGGTCAAGAGACCCAGTACTTC. Amino acid sequence: CATSDLTGQETQYF.